Listed below are T cell receptor beta chains from one sample, sequenced in a study of T cells after yellow fever vaccination. TCRdb processed the 5' RACE reads anew with MiXCR; each CDR3 protein has one entry. The data contain over 250,000 distinct CDR3 sequences, approximately 4% of them singletons. The sequencing used PBMCs, collected 5 days after the yellow fever booster vaccination. The receptors come from a man younger than 35 who received the YFV17D yellow fever vaccine. CDR3s include the opening cysteine and the closing phenylalanine or tryptophan.

CASSLLGTPGYQFF,TRBJ2-1,TRBV5-1
CAISEPRGGTGAYEQYF,TRBJ2-7,TRBV10-3
CASSRGTGVSSYEQYF,TRBJ2-7,TRBV2
CASSVSSSGNTIYF,TRBJ1-3,TRBV9
CASSFLSMPQHF,TRBJ1-5,TRBV7-2
CASSPREGAYEQYF,TRBJ2-7,TRBV6-5
CASSKEGETQYF,TRBJ2-5,TRBV7-2
CASSERGYTQYF,TRBJ2-3,TRBV2
CASTAGSDVYGYTF,TRBJ1-2,TRBV25-1
CASSVHIGNQPQHF,TRBJ1-5,TRBV4-1
CASSIWGTAEETQYF,TRBJ2-5,TRBV19
CASSQNRGETQYF,TRBJ2-5,TRBV5-1
CASSYEALGAYEQYF,TRBJ2-7,TRBV6-5
CASSQGGKGYTF,TRBJ1-2,TRBV14
CATSDPGPSDHNEQFF,TRBJ2-1,TRBV24-1
CSVEDWTSEETQYF,TRBJ2-5,TRBV29-1
CASSLEGRLAGPTDTQYF,TRBJ2-3,TRBV5-5
CASSYLLARHNEQFF,TRBJ2-1,TRBV6-6
CASRPILAVHNEQFF,TRBJ2-1,TRBV6-2/TRBV6-3
CASSITGFGNQPQHF,TRBJ1-5,TRBV19
CASSGEDITETQYF,TRBJ2-5,TRBV5-1
CATGGGASSGNTIYF,TRBJ1-3,TRBV10-3
CASSLSQFYGYTF,TRBJ1-2,TRBV7-2
CASSLSGQGDSPLHF,TRBJ1-6,TRBV7-3
CASSSGTSGGETQYF,TRBJ2-5,TRBV13
CASSLSGGTVNQPQHF,TRBJ1-5,TRBV4-1
CASSLEAGTQYF,TRBJ2-3,TRBV7-2
CASIAQGLEYNEQFF,TRBJ2-1,TRBV7-9
CASSLKFTGPDEQYF,TRBJ2-7,TRBV5-1
CASSFKRMMNTEAFF,TRBJ1-1,TRBV7-9
CASSQRDRGQVNTGELFF,TRBJ2-2,TRBV23-1
CSGWEPTGDSTDTQYF,TRBJ2-3,TRBV20-1
CASTPSRTGVYEQYF,TRBJ2-7,TRBV12-3/TRBV12-4
CASSLTLLAGGGAETQYF,TRBJ2-5,TRBV7-2
CASSLAGGPNQPQHF,TRBJ1-5,TRBV27
CASSPTGTGGSQYF,TRBJ2-3,TRBV12-3/TRBV12-4
CASSIRYGELFF,TRBJ2-2,TRBV5-6
CASSPPGLHNEQFF,TRBJ2-1,TRBV5-1
CASSGGPPSTDTQYF,TRBJ2-3,TRBV6-5
CASSHLGQNTGELFF,TRBJ2-2,TRBV4-2
CASSSGGQKNTEAFF,TRBJ1-1,TRBV5-1
CSARDAGGNNEQFF,TRBJ2-1,TRBV20-1
CASSLTWGGEQFF,TRBJ2-1,TRBV3-1
CATSDLFSDYGYTF,TRBJ1-2,TRBV24-1
CASSPGQGARTEAFF,TRBJ1-1,TRBV5-1
CSASRQGLGTDTQYF,TRBJ2-3,TRBV20-1
CASSGAVTGELFF,TRBJ2-2,TRBV5-1
CASSPVGEEQFF,TRBJ2-1,TRBV7-8
CASSEGRGWQETQYF,TRBJ2-5,TRBV25-1
CASSPLRGEQYF,TRBJ2-7,TRBV3-1
CASSPGQRNEQFF,TRBJ2-1,TRBV5-1
CASAIRAGSNTGELFF,TRBJ2-2,TRBV25-1
CASSDPSGTGGSIQAFF,TRBJ1-1,TRBV7-8
CAIRDPRQTYNSPLHF,TRBJ1-6,TRBV10-3
CSARDRVAGGYSYNEQFF,TRBJ2-1,TRBV20-1
CAISDRDRAPNTEAFF,TRBJ1-1,TRBV10-3